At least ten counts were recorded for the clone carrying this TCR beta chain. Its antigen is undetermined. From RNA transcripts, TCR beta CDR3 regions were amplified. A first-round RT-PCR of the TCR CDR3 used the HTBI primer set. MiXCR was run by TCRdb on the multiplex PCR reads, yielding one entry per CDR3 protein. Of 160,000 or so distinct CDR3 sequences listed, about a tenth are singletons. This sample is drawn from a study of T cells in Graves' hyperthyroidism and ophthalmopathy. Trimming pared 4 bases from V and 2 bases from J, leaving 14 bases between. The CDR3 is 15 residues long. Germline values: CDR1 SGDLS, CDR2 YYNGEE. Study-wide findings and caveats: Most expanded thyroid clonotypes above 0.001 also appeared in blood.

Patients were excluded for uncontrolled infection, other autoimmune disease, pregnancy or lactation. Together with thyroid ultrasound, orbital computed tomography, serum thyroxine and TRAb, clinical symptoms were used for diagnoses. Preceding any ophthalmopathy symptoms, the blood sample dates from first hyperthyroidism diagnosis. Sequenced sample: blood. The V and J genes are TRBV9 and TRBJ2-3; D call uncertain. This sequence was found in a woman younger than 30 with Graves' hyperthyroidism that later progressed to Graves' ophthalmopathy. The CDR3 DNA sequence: TGTGCCAGCAGCCCATTGAGGTTTTCCACAGATACGCAGTATTTT. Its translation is CASSPLRFSTDTQYF.